Sequencing of this T cell receptor beta chain was carried out in a study of blood T cell repertoires in COVID-19 (TCRdb year 2020). Regarding the complete study: Collaborator samples came from the United States, Italy and Spain and covered acute and convalescent phases of COVID-19. A freely available public database, intended as a resource for researchers studying the immune response to SARS-CoV-2, is where the repertoires were released. Deeply sampled blood TCRbeta repertoires from subjects exposed to, actively infected with, or recovered from COVID-19 were included in the dataset. Where available, HLA class I and class II types were taken from metadata supplied by the sample provider and were not determined by assay-based typing. The samples were drawn from the first 160 participants of the ongoing ImmuneRACE study and from more than 1,000 subjects provided by 6 global collaborators. The sample metadata nearly always contained a de-identified subject ID, COVID-19 status, age in years and sex. The prospective study material was composed of cDNA or gDNA derived from T cells, B-cell-depleted T cells, or PBMCs.

Whole blood was collected in K2EDTA tubes by collaborating institutions according to the institutions' own protocols. For TCRbeta analysis, collaborators shipped samples in one of three forms: frozen whole blood, isolated PBMCs, or DNA extracted from either of those sample types. Study-wide findings and limitations: The amount of clinical and demographic metadata varied by source and participant and was provided uncurated.

TCRbeta CDR3 regions were amplified from genomic DNA by means of the immunoSEQ Assay, a bias-controlled multiplex PCR. The paper's data handling went like this. Nucleated cell counts per sample were estimated from amplification of reference gene primers within the assay. Sequence reads were collapsed and filtered to measure the absolute abundance of every unique TCRbeta CDR3 rearrangement. For each sample, productive Simpson clonality was calculated as the square root of Simpson's diversity index over productive rearrangements. The source is immuneACCESS, and TCRdb retained only in-frame sequences with V and J called. Part of the clones is not carried over; for the studies checked, unresolved V genes explain less than half of this, and the remainder is unexplained. V, J and clone size are taken as reported in that table, and D and trimming were inferred from the DNA itself. Present in this sample are about 80,000 clones, approximately 89% of which were seen just once. Together, the top ten hold around 7.3% of the sample.

V is shortened by 0 bases, J by 4 bases, and the region joining them spans 14 bases. Spanning cysteine to phenylalanine, the CDR3 consists of 16 amino acids. The CDR3 DNA has 48 bases and is translated from base 1. According to the germline V gene (reference sequence), CDR1 reads MNHEY and CDR2 reads SMNVEV. A note on this clone: It lacks a known antigen. No base quality information exists; no much larger clone differs at one position.

The TCR sequence derives from a woman aged 80 or over with acute or convalescent COVID-19. The sequenced material came from peripheral blood. The chain was built from TRBV27 and TRBJ2-3; the D gene lacks a confident call. In nucleotide form, the sequence is TGTGCCAGCAGTTTATCAGCATTTCCTGGGCCAGATACGCAGTATTTT. The translation is CASSLSAFPGPDTQYF.